The source of this T cell receptor (beta chain) is a study of T cells after yellow fever vaccination. The TCR cDNA carried a universal primer site and UMIs from 5'RACE template switching. TCRdb processed the 5' RACE reads anew with MiXCR; each CDR3 protein has one entry. Found here are some 240,000 distinct CDR3 sequences, about 3% of them singletons; the top ten hold roughly 3%. Trimming removed 5 bases at V and 1 base at J, with 20 bases between. The CDR3 totals 17 residues. The V gene's germline CDR1 is MGHDK and CDR2 SYGVNS. Overall study results and limits: A large majority of primary-vaccination clones showed up again after the booster (96% CD4, approximately 90% CD8). When the response was secondary, it was weaker but reached its peak faster, day 5 versus 15. The bulk population could contribute abundant contaminating clonotypes to FACS-sorted repertoires.

This clonotype was counted ten times or more. The target antigen is unknown. V and J are TRBV25-1 and TRBJ2-5; perhaps D is TRBD1 or TRBD2 (5 bases each). The origin of this receptor is a young man who received the YFV17D yellow fever vaccine. Sequenced material: CD4+ T cells sorted from PBMCs, taken 10 days after the yellow fever booster vaccination. The CDR3 sequence: CASSRTRADSLQETQYF. In nucleotides, the CDR3 is TGTGCCAGCAGTCGAACGAGGGCAGACAGCCTCCAAGAGACCCAGTACTTC.